This is a list of T cell receptor beta chains from one sample in a study of cytomegalovirus exposure and HLA in healthy donors. The assay was immunoSEQ multiplex PCR, and TCRdb's table has in-frame clones only and misses some. The table includes 120,000 to 150,000 clones, roughly 73% detected once. The source material was PBMCs. All receptors derive from a woman between 18 and 30 years old in good health and CMV-seronegative. CDR3s include the opening cysteine and the closing phenylalanine or tryptophan. The D gene is left open where the match is weak. A row's size may be missing; if present it is once, few, many or a size class.

v_gene: TRBV2; j_gene: TRBJ2-3; abundance: .; d_gene: TRBD2; CDR3aa: CASKTSGVRDTQYF; CDR3nt: TGTGCCAGCAAGACTAGCGGGGTCCGGGATACGCAGTATTTT
v_gene: TRBV5-6; j_gene: TRBJ2-1; abundance: .; d_gene: .; CDR3aa: CASSLTGSSYNEQFF; CDR3nt: TGTGCCAGCAGCTTGACAGGGAGCTCCTACAATGAGCAGTTCTTC
v_gene: TRBV4-1; j_gene: TRBJ1-6; abundance: .; d_gene: .; CDR3aa: CASSQQQGNNSPLHF; CDR3nt: TGCGCCAGCAGCCAACAACAGGGTAATAATTCACCCCTCCACTTT
v_gene: TRBV6-5; j_gene: TRBJ2-1; abundance: .; d_gene: TRBD2; CDR3aa: CASMRTSGILNEQFF; CDR3nt: TGTGCCAGCATGCGGACTAGCGGGATTCTCAATGAGCAGTTCTTC
v_gene: TRBV7-9; j_gene: TRBJ1-2; abundance: .; d_gene: TRBD1; CDR3aa: CASSLFGRTGKRWGYTF; CDR3nt: TGTGCCAGCAGCTTATTTGGCCGGACAGGGAAAAGATGGGGCTACACCTTC
v_gene: TRBV7-2; j_gene: TRBJ2-1; abundance: few; d_gene: TRBD2; CDR3aa: CASSLQVTSGNNEQFF; CDR3nt: TGTGCCAGCAGCTTACAGGTGACTAGCGGGAACAATGAGCAGTTCTTC
v_gene: TRBV29-1; j_gene: TRBJ1-2; abundance: once; d_gene: .; CDR3aa: CSTEGTKDYYGYTF; CDR3nt: TGCAGCACCGAGGGGACAAAAGACTATTATGGCTACACCTTC
v_gene: TRBV6-1; j_gene: TRBJ2-7; abundance: .; d_gene: .; CDR3aa: CASSEMRYEQYF; CDR3nt: TGTGCCAGCAGTGAAATGAGGTACGAGCAGTACTTC
v_gene: TRBV30; j_gene: TRBJ2-1; abundance: .; d_gene: TRBD2; CDR3aa: CAWSVGRTSGTHNEQFF; CDR3nt: TGTGCCTGGAGTGTAGGCCGGACTAGCGGGACCCACAATGAGCAGTTCTTC
v_gene: TRBV19; j_gene: TRBJ1-5; abundance: few; d_gene: .; CDR3aa: CASCATGLGYQPQHF; CDR3nt: TGTGCCAGTTGCGCTACAGGTTTAGGTTATCAGCCCCAGCATTTT
v_gene: TRBV6-6; j_gene: TRBJ1-2; abundance: .; d_gene: .; CDR3aa: CASSYSTQRYGYTF; CDR3nt: TGTGCCAGCAGTTACTCGACCCAGCGATATGGCTACACCTTC
v_gene: TRBV4-2; j_gene: TRBJ2-4; abundance: .; d_gene: TRBD1; CDR3aa: CASSQATGGANIQYF; CDR3nt: TGTGCCAGCAGCCAAGCGACAGGGGGCGCGAACATTCAGTACTTC
v_gene: TRBV25-1; j_gene: TRBJ2-3; abundance: .; d_gene: .; CDR3aa: CAGSEAGTLSTDTQYF; CDR3nt: TGTGCCGGCAGTGAAGCCGGGACACTTAGCACAGATACGCAGTATTTT
v_gene: TRBV5-1; j_gene: TRBJ2-4; abundance: .; d_gene: TRBD1; CDR3aa: CASSLSQGVAKNIQYF; CDR3nt: TGCGCCAGCAGCTTATCTCAGGGGGTTGCCAAAAACATTCAGTACTTC
v_gene: TRBV11-3; j_gene: TRBJ2-1; abundance: .; d_gene: TRBD2; CDR3aa: CASSLATSGYNEQFF; CDR3nt: TGTGCCAGCAGCTTAGCCACTAGCGGGTACAATGAGCAGTTCTTC
v_gene: TRBV5-1; j_gene: TRBJ2-2; abundance: few; d_gene: .; CDR3aa: CASRRQTSDTGELFF; CDR3nt: TGCGCCAGCAGAAGACAGACCTCCGACACCGGGGAGCTGTTTTTT
v_gene: TRBV5-6; j_gene: TRBJ1-1; abundance: .; d_gene: .; CDR3aa: CASSGARGSLLNTEAFF; CDR3nt: TGTGCCAGCAGCGGAGCCAGGGGATCCCTTTTGAACACTGAAGCTTTCTTT
v_gene: TRBV6-5; j_gene: TRBJ2-5; abundance: .; d_gene: TRBD2; CDR3aa: CASSYTHGGGQETQYF; CDR3nt: TGTGCCAGCAGTTACACCCACGGGGGGGGCCAAGAGACCCAGTACTTC
v_gene: TRBV19; j_gene: TRBJ2-1; abundance: .; d_gene: .; CDR3aa: CASSTRRGGSNEQFF; CDR3nt: TGTGCCAGTAGTACCCGGAGGGGCGGGTCCAATGAGCAGTTCTTC
v_gene: TRBV18; j_gene: TRBJ2-2; abundance: .; d_gene: .; CDR3aa: CASSPQQTNTGELFF; CDR3nt: TGTGCCAGCTCACCACAACAGACGAACACCGGGGAGCTGTTTTTT
v_gene: TRBV27; j_gene: TRBJ2-7; abundance: few; d_gene: TRBD1; CDR3aa: CASSWGTGVDEQYF; CDR3nt: TGTGCCAGCAGCTGGGGGACAGGGGTCGACGAGCAGTACTTC
v_gene: TRBV7-2; j_gene: TRBJ2-1; abundance: .; d_gene: TRBD1; CDR3aa: CASSSPIRDRGYNEQFF; CDR3nt: TGTGCCAGCAGCTCTCCTATCCGGGACAGGGGCTACAATGAGCAGTTCTTC
v_gene: TRBV5-6; j_gene: TRBJ2-7; abundance: .; d_gene: TRBD1; CDR3aa: CASSLGQGAYEQYF; CDR3nt: TGTGCCAGCAGCTTGGGCCAGGGGGCCTACGAGCAGTACTTC
v_gene: TRBV19; j_gene: TRBJ2-1; abundance: .; d_gene: TRBD2; CDR3aa: CASSRTSGGAHNEQFF; CDR3nt: TGTGCCAGTAGTAGGACTAGCGGGGGGGCACACAATGAGCAGTTCTTC
v_gene: TRBV28; j_gene: TRBJ1-1; abundance: .; d_gene: TRBD1; CDR3aa: CASNGETGWYTEAFF; CDR3nt: TGTGCCAGCAACGGGGAGACAGGGTGGTACACTGAAGCTTTCTTT
v_gene: TRBV2; j_gene: TRBJ1-6; abundance: few; d_gene: TRBD1; CDR3aa: CASNQDRANSPLHF; CDR3nt: TGTGCCAGCAACCAGGACAGGGCAAATTCACCCCTCCACTTT